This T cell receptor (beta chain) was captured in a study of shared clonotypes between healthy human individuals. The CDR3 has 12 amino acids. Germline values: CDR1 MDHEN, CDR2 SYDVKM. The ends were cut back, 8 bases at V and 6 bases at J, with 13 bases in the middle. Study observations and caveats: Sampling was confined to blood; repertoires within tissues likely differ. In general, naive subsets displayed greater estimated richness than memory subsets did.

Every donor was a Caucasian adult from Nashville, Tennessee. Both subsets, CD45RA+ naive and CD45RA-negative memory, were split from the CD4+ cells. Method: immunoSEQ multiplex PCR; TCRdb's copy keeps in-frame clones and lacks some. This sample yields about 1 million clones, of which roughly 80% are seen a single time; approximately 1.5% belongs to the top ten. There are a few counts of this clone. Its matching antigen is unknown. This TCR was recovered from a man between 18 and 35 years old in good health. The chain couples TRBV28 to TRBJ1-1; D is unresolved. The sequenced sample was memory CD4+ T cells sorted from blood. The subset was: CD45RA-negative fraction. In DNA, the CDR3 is TGTGCCAGCGCAGGTTTTGGGGCTGAAGCTTTCTTT. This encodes CASAGFGAEAFF.